Below are 15 T cell receptor beta chains sequenced from a single sample in a study of regulatory T cells in long-lasting Graves disease (dated by TCRdb to the early 2020s). The method behind the library was multiplex PCR. Sequencing was performed on an Illumina HiSeq 4000. iRepertoire HTBI primers and Arm-PCR amplification of CDR3 regions were used to construct TCR beta libraries. TCRdb reran the public reads through fastp at Q25 and MiXCR, keeping productive beta chains. One record per CDR3 amino acid sequence lists the most common genes and DNA. A total of fewer than 550,000 distinct CDR3 sequences appear in this sample, about 16% of them only once. The ten largest clones represent 20% to 25% of the sample. This specimen's time point label, interpreted: newly diagnosed GD, antithyroid drugs for less than 3 months. RNA was extracted from PBMCs in TRIzol for both TCR sequencing and RNA sequencing.

In addition, the sample was reused for a study of T cells in Graves' hyperthyroidism and ophthalmopathy.

Here the sequenced sample was peripheral blood mononuclear cells (PBMCs), taken at new diagnosis, from a patient treated with antithyroid drugs. All receptors derive from a woman aged 35-60 years with Graves disease. Donor details come from another sample of the same person, matched by shared clones.

The chain has TRBV2 and TRBJ1-1; 9 bases are a match to TRBD1. Per germline, CDR1 SNHLY and CDR2 FYNNEI. This CDR3 is built from 15 residues. The V segment lost 0 bases and the J segment 5 bases; nucleotides outside the gene matches: 4. CDR3 DNA: TGTGCCAGCAGTGAAGCGGACAGGGGCGGAACTGAAGCTTTCTTT. It codes for CASSEADRGGTEAFF.

This clonotype was detected once. The rearrangement uses TRBV3-1 and TRBJ1-1; no definite D call. The CDR3 covers 14 residues. The V end lost 3 bases, the J end lost 6 bases, and 14 bases lay between the germline ends. Looked up from germline, CDR1 is LGHDT and CDR2 is YNNKEL (reference sequence). CDR3 sequence: CASSQGGLRAEAFF. The DNA for the CDR3 is TGTGCCAGCAGCCAGGGAGGCCTTAGGGCTGAAGCTTTCTTT.

As regards this clonotype: It may be a read error: a sequence one base away is much more abundant. The J gene is TRBJ1-2, the V gene TRBV10-3, with 7 positions matching TRBD1. Per germline, CDR1 ENHRY and CDR2 SYGVKD. The CDR3 has 14 amino acids. The V and J ends lost 6 bases and 4 bases, in that order; junction bases with no gene match: 8. The CDR3 loop reads CAISALWDSYGYTF. The CDR3 DNA follows: TGTGCCATCAGCGCTCTCTGGGACAGCTATGGCTACACCTTC.

This clonotype was seen repeatedly, ten times or more. This chain connects TRBV28 to TRBJ1-2, with D tentatively TRBD1 (6 bases). The CDR3 loop spans 17 amino acids. From germline, CDR1 is MDHEN and CDR2 SYDVKM. Trimming left V 9 bases short and J 4 bases short, with 27 bases between. CDR3 amino acids: CASTYPGGRQESYGYTF. In DNA, the CDR3 is TGTGCCAGTACTTACCCGGGGGGGCGACAGGAGAGCTATGGCTACACCTTC.

The table lists this clonotype with many counts. V and J are TRBV6-1 and TRBJ2-5; 7 bases are a match to TRBD2. CDR1 and CDR2 (germline): MNHNS, SASEGT. The V and J ends lost 6 bases and 5 bases, in that order; junction bases with no gene match: 12. This CDR3 has 15 amino acids. DNA for the CDR3: TGTGCCAGCAGCTGGGAGGGGCGGGCCAGGGAGACCCAGTACTTC. Translating gives CASSWEGRARETQYF.

At least ten counts were recorded for this clonotype. The chain employs TRBV5-6 and TRBJ1-2, with D tentatively TRBD1 (5 bases). CDR1 is SGHDT and CDR2 is YYEEEE in the germline V gene. This CDR3 has 13 amino acids. V was cut by 0 bases and J by 7 bases, with 10 bases left in between. This CDR3 reads CASSLDRSGGYTF. CDR3 in DNA: TGTGCCAGCAGCTTGGACAGGTCAGGTGGCTACACCTTC.

The V call is TRBV4-2, the J call TRBJ2-7; 9 bases agree with TRBD2. This CDR3 has 15 amino acids. V dropped 1 base and J dropped 4; count of bases not matched to a gene: 5. CDR1 LGHNA and CDR2 YNFKEQ come from the germline V gene. The CDR3 bases are TGTGCCAGCAGCCAAGGGCGGGGGGGCAGGTACGAGCAGTACTTC. Translating gives CASSQGRGGRYEQYF.

V is TRBV25-1 and J is TRBJ1-6; the D gene is possibly TRBD1 (6 bases). Looked up from germline, CDR1 is MGHDK and CDR2 is SYGVNS. This CDR3 has 14 residues. Trimming cost V 7 bases and J 9 bases, with 16 bases left between them. Here the CDR3 reads CASTRGGFGSPLHF. The CDR3 region has the DNA TGTGCCAGCACCCGAGGGGGATTTGGTTCACCCCTCCACTTT.

The table lists this clonotype with many counts. V is TRBV11-2 and J is TRBJ2-1; TRBD2 matches at 7 bases. The V gene's germline CDR1 is SGHAT and CDR2 FQNNGV. The CDR3 contains 13 residues. V shed 5 bases and J 6 bases; nucleotides not matched to a gene: 4. DNA of the CDR3: TGTGCCAGCAGCCTCGGACTAGTCAATGAGCAGTTCTTC. This translates into CASSLGLVNEQFF. Looking up the rest from reference TRBV11-2 and TRBJ2-1 gives the full variable domain: EAGVAQSPRYKIIEKRQSVAFWCNPISGHATLYWYQQILGQGPKLLIQFQNNGVVDDSQLPKDRFSAERLKGVDSTLKIQPAKLEDSAVYLCASSLGLVNEQFFGPGTRLTVL.

This clonotype was seen at least ten times. This chain uses TRBV29-1 with TRBJ1-1, with a possible D match to TRBD1 (5 bases). CDR3 length equals 12 residues. The germline V gene has CDR1 SQVTM and CDR2 ANQGSEA. The V end was cut by 6 bases, the J end by 1 base, with 9 bases between. CDR3 coding DNA: TGCAGCGTAGATCAGGGGAACACTGAAGCTTTCTTT. Protein: CSVDQGNTEAFF.

This clonotype showed up just a few times. The conserved phenylalanine or tryptophan normally closing the CDR3 is absent here, so this likely arose from a read error. The chain links TRBV20-1 to TRBJ2-1, with 14 bases matching TRBD2. Germline values: CDR1 DFQATT, CDR2 SNEGSKA (reference sequence). This CDR3 spans 15 amino acids. The V and J ends lost 6 bases and 4 bases, in that order; junction bases with no gene match: 5. The DNA of the CDR3 is TGCAGTGCGACTAGCGGGGGGGACCCTTACAATGAGCAGTTCCTC. Translated: CSATSGGDPYNEQFL.

This clonotype was seen repeatedly, ten times or more. J is TRBJ2-7 and V is TRBV6-5; no definite D call. In germline, CDR1 is MNHEY, CDR2 SVGAGI. The CDR3 loop spans 16 amino acids. The V and J ends lost 2 bases and 2 bases respectively, with 16 bases between them. The CDR3 DNA reads as TGTGCCAGCAGTTACCTCGGGCCTCCGGAACCCTACGAGCAGTACTTC. Protein product: CASSYLGPPEPYEQYF.

The V call is TRBV7-8, the J call TRBJ1-4; D is undetermined. V was trimmed by 2 bases and J by 15 bases, leaving 16 bases between them. CDR1 is SGHVS and CDR2 is FQNEAQ in the germline V gene. The CDR3 has 13 amino acids. Here the CDR3 reads CASSLKVKGNLFF. In DNA form, the CDR3 reads TGTGCCAGCAGCTTAAAAGTAAAGGGTAACTTGTTTTTT.

The table lists this clonotype with many counts. The chain links TRBV6-1 to TRBJ2-7; 9 bases align to TRBD1. The CDR3 runs to 15 residues. The J segment lost 3 bases and the V segment lost 6 bases, leaving 9 bases of the junction unmatched. Per the germline V gene, CDR1 is MNHNS and CDR2 is SASEGT. The CDR3 region is CASSFTGTGFYEQYF. The CDR3 DNA reads TGTGCCAGCAGCTTTACCGGGACAGGGTTCTACGAGCAGTACTTC.

This chain links TRBV10-3 with TRBJ1-1, with a tentative D call TRBD1 (6 bases). CDR1 ENHRY and CDR2 SYGVKD come from the germline V gene. V lost 7 bases, J lost 0 bases, and 18 bases lay in between. The CDR3 spans 16 residues. CDR3: CAITLDRSDMNTEAFF. The CDR3 DNA reads as TGTGCCATCACCTTAGACAGGTCCGACATGAACACTGAAGCTTTCTTT.